These T cell receptor beta chains were read from a single sample in a study of blood T cell repertoires in COVID-19. Produced via immunoSEQ multiplex PCR; TCRdb's table is partial and in-frame only. This sample yields fewer than 35,000 clones, of which about nine tenths are seen a single time; under 4.5% belongs to the top ten. What was sequenced was peripheral blood. The receptors originated from a man aged 55 to 70 with acute or convalescent COVID-19. The CDR3 runs from the conserved cysteine through the conserved F or W. A D gene is named only where the DNA matches it firmly. Size values are once, few and many counts, or a class for expanded clones, and some rows have none.

TRBV21-1	-	-	TRBJ2-4	TGTGCCAGCAGCACCGGGAGACCCCCTGCCAAAAACATTCAGTACTTC	CASSTGRPPAKNIQYF
TRBV29-1	-	TRBD1	TRBJ2-5	TGCAGCGTTGAAGTAACACAGGGGAGAGAGACCCAGTACTTC	CSVEVTQGRETQYF
TRBV20-1	-	-	TRBJ2-5	TGCAGTGCTGGGGGACTCTACTTC	CSAGGLYF
TRBV2	-	-	TRBJ2-7	TGTGCCAGCAGGGAGAGTCAGAGTCATTCCTACGAGCAGTACTTC	CASRESQSHSYEQYF
TRBV25-1	-	TRBD2	TRBJ2-1	TGTGCCAGCGTTAGCGGGAGAGGCTACAATGAGCAGTTCTTC	CASVSGRGYNEQFF
TRBV3-1/TRBV3-2	-	TRBD1	TRBJ1-3	TGTGCCAGCAGCCAAGTAGCGACAGGGGCCGGAAACACCATATATTTT	CASSQVATGAGNTIYF
TRBV7-2	-	-	TRBJ1-2	TGTGCCAGCAGCTTAGCTACAGGCTATGGCTACACCTTC	CASSLATGYGYTF
TRBV19	-	-	TRBJ1-1	TGTGCCAGTAAGAACAGTTTGAACACTGAAGCTTTCTTT	CASKNSLNTEAFF
TRBV11-3	-	TRBD2	TRBJ2-1	TGTGCCAGCAGCTTAGGTGATATTTTTAGCGGGAGTAGGAAGCAGTTCTTC	CASSLGDIFSGSRKQFF
TRBV20-1	-	-	TRBJ2-4	TGCAGTGCTAGAGGAGGGCCTTTTCAGTACTTC	CSARGGPFQYF
TRBV11-3	-	-	TRBJ2-5	TGTGCCAGCAGCTTCAGGGGTCAAGAGACCCAGTACTTC	CASSFRGQETQYF
TRBV4-2	-	-	TRBJ2-1	TGTGCCAGCAGCCAAGAGTGGACTAACAATGAGCAGTTCTTC	CASSQEWTNNEQFF
TRBV11-3	-	-	TRBJ2-5	TGTGCCAGCAGCTTATTTACGGAAGAGACCCAGTACTTC	CASSLFTEETQYF
TRBV7-9	-	TRBD1	TRBJ1-2	TGTGCCAGCAGCGAACGGACAGGGGGCAACTATGGCTACACCTTC	CASSERTGGNYGYTF
TRBV11-3	-	-	TRBJ1-2	TGTGCCAGCAGCTTAAGGCAGGGGACCTTTGGCTACACCTTC	CASSLRQGTFGYTF
TRBV7-2	-	TRBD1	TRBJ2-5	TGTGCCAGCAGCCCGGGACAGGGGGCGCGCGGGACCCAGTACTTC	CASSPGQGARGTQYF
TRBV2	-	TRBD1	TRBJ2-2	TGTGCCAGCATGGGACAGGGGTCTAGGGCCGGGGAGCTGTTTTTT	CASMGQGSRAGELFF
TRBV14	-	-	TRBJ2-1	TGTGCCAGCAGCCAACGCCGGGGGATCCACAATGAGCAGTTCTTC	CASSQRRGIHNEQFF
TRBV18	-	-	TRBJ2-2	TGTGCCAGCTCAGGGAGGCACACCGGGGAGCTGTTTTTT	CASSGRHTGELFF
TRBV11-2	-	-	TRBJ1-1	TGTGCCAGCAGCCCTTACGGCGGCACTGAAGCTTTCTTT	CASSPYGGTEAFF
TRBV19	once	-	TRBJ1-1	TGTGCCAGTAGGCAGGGCTGGGGCGAACGCACTGAAGCTTTCTTT	CASRQGWGERTEAFF
TRBV4-2	-	TRBD1	TRBJ1-5	TGTGCCAGCAGCCAGCCGGGACAGGGCGATCAGCCCCAGCATTTT	CASSQPGQGDQPQHF
TRBV6-4	-	TRBD2	TRBJ2-7	TGTGCCAGCGCGACTAGCGAGAGCTCCTACGAGCAGTACTTC	CASATSESSYEQYF
TRBV5-4	-	TRBD2	TRBJ2-1	TGTGCCAGCAGCTTTAAAGCGGGGCCCGTGAATGAGCAGTTCTTC	CASSFKAGPVNEQFF
TRBV6-5	-	TRBD2	TRBJ2-7	TGTGCCAGCAGTTACGCCGGGGACTATGCCTACGAGCAGTACTTC	CASSYAGDYAYEQYF
TRBV14	once	-	TRBJ2-3	TGTGCCAGCAGCAAAAGGACTGACACTAGCACAGATACGCAGTATTTT	CASSKRTDTSTDTQYF
TRBV10-3	-	TRBD1	TRBJ1-1	TGTGCCATCAGTGACCTAGCCGGGACAGGGAAGGGCTTGTACACTGAAGCTTTCTTT	CAISDLAGTGKGLYTEAFF
TRBV9	-	-	TRBJ1-3	TGTGCCAGCAGCGTAGCCCTGGGGGAGGGCTTACTTGGAAACACCATATATTTT	CASSVALGEGLLGNTIYF